This T cell receptor (beta chain) was obtained from a study of blood T cell repertoires in COVID-19. Study context: Acute and convalescent COVID-19 specimens originated in the United States, Italy and Spain. Sample material is recorded as cDNA or gDNA derived from T cells, B-cell-depleted T cells, or PBMCs.

V was shortened by 0 bases and J by 4 bases, with 19 bases between the two germline ends. CDR3 length: 17 residues. Per the germline V gene, CDR1 is LNHNV and CDR2 is YYDKDF (reference sequence). Patients at the Seattle site were enrolled during active infection and followed longitudinally. This clone was recorded a few times. In the authors' workflow: Amplification of reference gene primers provided the estimated nucleated cell counts. Here immunoSEQ multiplex PCR was the method, and the copy in TCRdb shows in-frame clones only, minus some. The V and J calls and clone size are taken from that table; D and trimming were inferred from the DNA. The sample records over 200,000 clones, more than 80% being singletons.

The sequence was collected from a woman aged 25 to 39 with COVID-19, enrolled during active disease. This chain joins TRBV15 and TRBJ2-7; D may be TRBD1 (7 bases). The sample taken for sequencing was peripheral blood. CDR3 in amino acids: CATSRDLAGGGSYEQYF. The CDR3 DNA is TGTGCCACCAGCAGAGATCTAGCAGGGGGAGGCTCTTACGAGCAGTACTTC.